This TCR beta chain was recovered during a study of cytomegalovirus exposure and HLA in healthy donors. Overall study: The use of the same platform for the 120 or so validation repertoires and the 600 to 800 first-cohort repertoires was reported by a later analysis. Overall study results and limits: The classifier was said to identify cytomegalovirus status with high specificity and sensitivity. Among TCR beta chains, those listed as cytomegalovirus-associated numbered fewer than 200.

Profiled with immunoSEQ multiplex PCR; TCRdb holds only in-frame clones, not every one. Here the sample spans tens of thousands of clones, approximately 90% being singletons. The validation cohort, a group of 130 or so subjects, included the donors and was separate from the roughly 670-subject first cohort. A remark on this clone: Antigen specificity is unknown.

The CDR3 extends over 17 amino acids. V lost 2 bases, J lost 7 bases, and 14 bases stayed unmatched. CDR1 and CDR2 (germline): MNHEY, SMNVEV (reference sequence). The rearrangement links TRBV27 to TRBJ2-1; 7 bases match TRBD2. Sequencing was performed on PBMCs. This receptor was obtained from a woman younger than 35 in good health and CMV-seronegative. The CDR3 protein is CASSLGSTGGSRNEQFF. CDR3 coding DNA: TGTGCCAGCAGTTTAGGGTCAACCGGCGGGAGTAGGAATGAGCAGTTCTTC.